This is a list of T cell receptor beta chains from one sample in a study of blood T cells in healthy people across ages. TCRdb reprocessed the 5' RACE reads via MiXCR and lists one record per CDR3 protein. The sample holds over 1,300,000 distinct CDR3 sequences; 59% are singletons and the top ten take more than 6%. Sequenced: blood. All receptors come from a man aged 18 to 29 in good health. Each CDR3 is given with its conserved first and last residue. A D gene is named only where the DNA matches it firmly. Only part of the rows carry a size: once, few, many, or a class if the clone is expanded.

>-|TRBJ2-1|TRBV15|-
CATSREGPNRYNEQFF
TGTGCCACCAGCAGGGAGGGACCGAACCGCTACAATGAGCAGTTCTTC
>-|TRBJ1-5|TRBV15|-
CATSRVAVLQPQHF
TGTGCCACCAGCAGAGTGGCAGTTCTTCAGCCCCAGCATTTT
>TRBD2|TRBJ2-3|TRBV4-2|-
CASSHGTSGGTDTQYF
TGTGCCAGCAGCCATGGGACTAGCGGGGGGACAGATACGCAGTATTTT
>-|TRBJ1-1|TRBV9|-
CASSVVPGTPMGAFF
TGTGCCAGCAGCGTAGTACCCGGGACTCCGATGGGAGCTTTCTTT
>-|TRBJ2-5|TRBV5-1|once
CAISGRGETQYF
TGCGCCATCTCAGGGCGCGGGGAGACCCAGTACTTC
>-|TRBJ2-6|TRBV7-2|-
CASSLVGASPSGANVLTF
TGTGCCAGCAGCTTAGTCGGGGCATCCCCCTCTGGGGCCAACGTCCTGACTTTC
>TRBD2|TRBJ2-5|TRBV20-1|few
CSARASSGRVEQYF
TGCAGTGCTAGAGCTTCTAGCGGGAGAGTTGAGCAGTACTTC
>-|TRBJ2-7|TRBV4-2|-
CASSPGRSDTYEQYF
TGTGCCAGCAGCCCCGGCAGGTCTGATACCTACGAGCAGTACTTC
>-|TRBJ2-3|TRBV4-3|-
CASSPSGATSTDTQYF
TGCGCCAGCAGCCCGTCCGGGGCAACTAGCACAGATACGCAGTATTTT
>-|TRBJ2-3|TRBV13|-
CASSLISAPTDTQYF
TGTGCCAGCAGCTTAATTAGCGCGCCCACAGATACGCAGTATTTT
>TRBD2|TRBJ2-1|TRBV3-1|-
CASSQGTSVFDEQFF
TGTGCCAGCAGCCAAGGGACTAGCGTGTTTGATGAGCAGTTCTTC
>TRBD2|TRBJ2-1|TRBV5-1|-
CASSWERGGSSYNEQFF
TGCGCCAGCAGCTGGGAGCGGGGGGGCAGCTCCTACAATGAGCAGTTCTTC
>-|TRBJ1-1|TRBV12-3/TRBV12-4|-
CASSLDQNTEAFF
TGTGCCAGCAGTTTAGATCAAAACACTGAAGCTTTCTTT
>TRBD2|TRBJ2-1|TRBV5-1|-
CASSPTFSGRGSYNEQFF
TGCGCCAGCAGCCCCACTTTTAGCGGGAGGGGCTCCTACAATGAGCAGTTCTTC
>TRBD2|TRBJ2-3|TRBV10-3|few
CAISSGGATDTQYF
TGTGCCATCAGTTCGGGGGGAGCCACAGATACGCAGTATTTT
>TRBD1|TRBJ2-2|TRBV4-1|-
CASSQRQGVAGELFF
TGCGCCAGCAGCCAACGGCAGGGGGTCGCCGGGGAGCTGTTTTTT
>TRBD2|TRBJ2-3|TRBV4-2|many
CASSSLAGDTDTQYF
TGTGCCAGCAGCTCTCTAGCGGGGGACACAGATACGCAGTATTTT
>TRBD1|TRBJ1-2|TRBV12-3/TRBV12-4|few
CASTRTGLNYGYTF
TGTGCCAGCACCCGGACAGGGCTTAACTATGGCTACACCTTC
>-|TRBJ2-3|TRBV6-4|-
CASSWRDLSTDTQYF
TGTGCCAGCAGTTGGCGGGACCTTAGCACAGATACGCAGTATTTT
>TRBD1|TRBJ2-5|TRBV7-9|-
CASSLPTGMGETQYF
TGTGCCAGCAGCTTACCGACAGGGATGGGAGAGACCCAGTACTTC
>TRBD1|TRBJ2-3|TRBV28|few
CASTIDRGTDTQYF
TGTGCCAGCACAATAGACAGGGGCACAGATACGCAGTATTTT
>-|TRBJ2-7|TRBV29-1|few
CSVESAHLGNYEQYF
TGCAGCGTTGAATCGGCTCATTTAGGGAACTACGAGCAGTACTTC
>-|TRBJ2-1|TRBV29-1|-
CSVSDVGYEQFF
TGCAGCGTATCGGATGTGGGGTATGAGCAGTTCTTC
>-|TRBJ2-2|TRBV7-2|-
CASSPAKPGELFF
TGTGCCAGCAGCCCGGCTAAACCCGGGGAGCTGTTTTTT
>TRBD2|TRBJ2-3|TRBV25-1|few
CASRQVGEASGGSDTDTQYF
TGTGCCAGCAGGCAAGTCGGGGAGGCTAGCGGAGGATCGGACACAGATACGCAGTATTTT
>TRBD1|TRBJ1-1|TRBV5-1|-
CASREGDSNTEAFF
TGCGCCAGCCGAGAAGGGGACAGTAACACTGAAGCTTTCTTT
>-|TRBJ1-2|TRBV7-9|few
CASSAAEGYTF
TGTGCCAGCAGCGCAGCGGAGGGCTACACCTTC
>-|TRBJ2-2|TRBV29-1|-
CSVAGEATGELFF
TGCAGCGTTGCGGGGGAGGCCACCGGGGAGCTGTTTTTT
>TRBD2|TRBJ2-1|TRBV10-2|-
CATLLAGSKFF
TGCGCCACCTTGTTAGCGGGGTCAAAGTTCTTC
>-|TRBJ2-7|TRBV2|once
CASSLNAGWKTDEQYF
TGTGCCAGCAGTCTAAATGCAGGGTGGAAGACGGACGAGCAGTACTTC
>TRBD2|TRBJ2-2|TRBV12-3/TRBV12-4|-
CASSFVLAENTGELFF
TGTGCCAGCAGTTTTGTACTAGCGGAAAACACCGGGGAGCTGTTTTTT
>TRBD1|TRBJ2-6|TRBV15|-
CATRPSDRFLSSGANVLTF
TGTGCCACCAGACCATCGGACAGGTTCCTAAGCTCTGGGGCCAACGTCCTGACTTTC
>TRBD1|TRBJ2-1|TRBV29-1|-
CSVPQGARINEQFF
TGCAGCGTGCCTCAGGGGGCGCGAATCAATGAGCAGTTCTTC
>-|TRBJ2-3|TRBV6-4|once
CASSPGLSRVHTQYF
TGTGCCAGCAGTCCGGGACTTAGCAGAGTACATACGCAGTATTTT
>-|TRBJ1-1|TRBV16|-
CASSQYREGAFF
TGTGCCAGCAGCCAATATCGGGAGGGAGCTTTCTTT